The rows below give T cell receptor beta chains drawn from one sample of a study of T cells in Graves' hyperthyroidism and ophthalmopathy. TCRdb passed the multiplex PCR reads through MiXCR, listing each CDR3 protein once. The data contain approximately 520,000 distinct CDR3 sequences, less than 25% of them singletons. The sample consisted of blood. These receptors all stem from a man between 18 and 29 years old with Graves' hyperthyroidism. CDR3s include the opening cysteine and the closing phenylalanine or tryptophan. The order of the fields is V gene, clone size, J gene, D gene, CDR3 DNA, CDR3 protein. D genes are given only for firm matches. Clone size is shown for a subset of rows, as once, few, many or a class of expanded clone.

v_call: TRBV28; clone_size: many; j_call: TRBJ2-5; d_call: -; cdr3_nt: TGTGCCAGCAGTCTTGGGGGGCGGAAAGAGACCCAGTACTTC; cdr3_aa: CASSLGGRKETQYF
v_call: TRBV5-1; clone_size: many; j_call: TRBJ1-1; d_call: TRBD1; cdr3_nt: TGCGCCAGCAGCTCCTATGACAGGGCATACACTGAAGCTTTCTTT; cdr3_aa: CASSSYDRAYTEAFF
v_call: TRBV5-6; clone_size: few; j_call: TRBJ2-7; d_call: TRBD1; cdr3_nt: TGTGCCAGCAGCTTGAAACAGGGGATCAAGCAGTACTTC; cdr3_aa: CASSLKQGIKQYF
v_call: TRBV28; clone_size: few; j_call: TRBJ2-3; d_call: -; cdr3_nt: TGTGCCAGCAGTTTCGGGCCTGGCGGGGCCACAGATACGCAGTATTTT; cdr3_aa: CASSFGPGGATDTQYF
v_call: TRBV24-1; clone_size: many; j_call: TRBJ2-5; d_call: -; cdr3_nt: TGTGCCACCAGTGACCCGGACGGTCAAGAGACCCAGTACTTC; cdr3_aa: CATSDPDGQETQYF
v_call: TRBV28; clone_size: many; j_call: TRBJ1-2; d_call: -; cdr3_nt: TGTGCCAGCAGTTTTATGAGTGGAGGACCCACCGTATCTGACGGCTACACCTTC; cdr3_aa: CASSFMSGGPTVSDGYTF
v_call: TRBV7-8; clone_size: few; j_call: TRBJ2-7; d_call: -; cdr3_nt: TGTGCCAGCAGCTTAGAGAGTAAGATAGGGGCCTACGAGCAGTACTTC; cdr3_aa: CASSLESKIGAYEQYF
v_call: TRBV11-2; clone_size: once; j_call: TRBJ1-1; d_call: TRBD1; cdr3_nt: TGTGCCAGCAGCTTAGATGGGACAGGGGTTATGAACACTGAAGCTTTCTTT; cdr3_aa: CASSLDGTGVMNTEAFF
v_call: TRBV18; clone_size: -; j_call: TRBJ1-1; d_call: -; cdr3_nt: TGTGCCAGCTCGCCAGAGGGGTCCATGAACACTGAAGCTTTCTTT; cdr3_aa: CASSPEGSMNTEAFF
v_call: TRBV11-2; clone_size: -; j_call: TRBJ1-5; d_call: -; cdr3_nt: TGTGCCAGCAGCTCAAAACCCAATCAGCCCCAGCATTTT; cdr3_aa: CASSSKPNQPQHF
v_call: TRBV29-1; clone_size: few; j_call: TRBJ2-7; d_call: TRBD1; cdr3_nt: TGCAGCGTCCAAGGGGACAGGGTCCTTGAGCAGTACTTC; cdr3_aa: CSVQGDRVLEQYF
v_call: TRBV20-1; clone_size: -; j_call: TRBJ1-2; d_call: -; cdr3_nt: TGCAGTGCTAGTGGGACCTGGTCATATGGTGGCTACACCTTC; cdr3_aa: CSASGTWSYGGYTF
v_call: TRBV6-2/TRBV6-3; clone_size: many; j_call: TRBJ2-6; d_call: -; cdr3_nt: TGTGCCAGCAGTTATGGGAGACACCTCTCTGGGGCCAACGTCCTGACTTTC; cdr3_aa: CASSYGRHLSGANVLTF
v_call: TRBV15; clone_size: -; j_call: TRBJ1-5; d_call: -; cdr3_nt: TGTGCCACCAGCAGCCCTCGGGAGGGATCTTGGCAGCCCCAGCATTTT; cdr3_aa: CATSSPREGSWQPQHF
v_call: TRBV19; clone_size: few; j_call: TRBJ2-3; d_call: -; cdr3_nt: TGTGCCACCCAACAGGGCAGCACGCAGTATTTT; cdr3_aa: CATQQGSTQYF
v_call: TRBV24-1; clone_size: -; j_call: TRBJ2-5; d_call: -; cdr3_nt: TGTGCCACCAGTGATTTTGGCAGACAAGAGACCCAGTACTTC; cdr3_aa: CATSDFGRQETQYF
v_call: TRBV12-3/TRBV12-4; clone_size: many; j_call: TRBJ1-2; d_call: -; cdr3_nt: TGTGCCAGCAGTTTCGGGGAAGGCTACACCTTC; cdr3_aa: CASSFGEGYTF
v_call: TRBV5-4; clone_size: -; j_call: TRBJ1-2; d_call: -; cdr3_nt: TGTGCCAGCAGCCGTAAGGCACAGGGAATTGGCTACACCTTC; cdr3_aa: CASSRKAQGIGYTF
v_call: TRBV14; clone_size: many; j_call: TRBJ1-2; d_call: TRBD1; cdr3_nt: TGTGCCAGCAGCCTGGACAGGCCCCCTAACTATGGCTACACCTTC; cdr3_aa: CASSLDRPPNYGYTF
v_call: TRBV27; clone_size: many; j_call: TRBJ1-1; d_call: TRBD1; cdr3_nt: TGTGCCAGCAGTTTGACAGGGTCATTGATGAACACTGAAGCTTTCTTT; cdr3_aa: CASSLTGSLMNTEAFF
v_call: TRBV6-5; clone_size: many; j_call: TRBJ2-5; d_call: TRBD1; cdr3_nt: TGTGCCAGCAGTTACTCGGGGACAGGGGGGTCGACCCAGTACTTC; cdr3_aa: CASSYSGTGGSTQYF
v_call: TRBV19; clone_size: few; j_call: TRBJ1-1; d_call: -; cdr3_nt: TGTGCCAGTACCCCAGGGGTCTGGCCTGAAGCTTTCTTT; cdr3_aa: CASTPGVWPEAFF
v_call: TRBV30; clone_size: -; j_call: TRBJ1-3; d_call: TRBD1; cdr3_nt: TGTGCCTGGAACCCTACAGGGGGCCGAAACACCATATATTTT; cdr3_aa: CAWNPTGGRNTIYF
v_call: TRBV28; clone_size: many; j_call: TRBJ2-5; d_call: TRBD1; cdr3_nt: TGTGCCAGCAGTCACCGGACAGGTTGGGAGACCCAGTACTTC; cdr3_aa: CASSHRTGWETQYF
v_call: TRBV6-1; clone_size: few; j_call: TRBJ1-3; d_call: TRBD1; cdr3_nt: TGTGCCAGCAGTAGACAGGGTAAAACTGGAAACACCATATATTTT; cdr3_aa: CASSRQGKTGNTIYF
v_call: TRBV28; clone_size: -; j_call: TRBJ2-7; d_call: TRBD1; cdr3_nt: TGTGCCAGCAGTTCAATCCGGGACAGGGGGTTCAACTACGAGCAGTACTTC; cdr3_aa: CASSSIRDRGFNYEQYF
v_call: TRBV20-1; clone_size: -; j_call: TRBJ1-1; d_call: TRBD1; cdr3_nt: TGCAGTGCCAAACAGGGGGAAATAACTGAAGCTTTCTTT; cdr3_aa: CSAKQGEITEAFF
v_call: TRBV29-1; clone_size: many; j_call: TRBJ2-7; d_call: -; cdr3_nt: TGCAGCGTTGACAAAGGGACCCCCCCCTACGAGCAGTACTTC; cdr3_aa: CSVDKGTPPYEQYF
v_call: TRBV6-1; clone_size: many; j_call: TRBJ1-5; d_call: -; cdr3_nt: TGTGCCAGCACCTCTCTCCCCCGGGACCGAGTAAATCAGCCCCAGCATTTT; cdr3_aa: CASTSLPRDRVNQPQHF
v_call: TRBV29-1; clone_size: -; j_call: TRBJ2-7; d_call: -; cdr3_nt: TGCAGCGTTGAAGATAAGGGCTACGAGCAGTACTTC; cdr3_aa: CSVEDKGYEQYF
v_call: TRBV10-3; clone_size: many; j_call: TRBJ1-1; d_call: -; cdr3_nt: TGTGCCATCCGCTCAGGCCAGGGTAACACTGAAGCTTTCTTT; cdr3_aa: CAIRSGQGNTEAFF
v_call: TRBV6-1; clone_size: many; j_call: TRBJ2-5; d_call: TRBD2; cdr3_nt: TGTGCCAGCAGTCCCGGACTAGGGGAGACCCAGTACTTC; cdr3_aa: CASSPGLGETQYF
v_call: TRBV12-3/TRBV12-4; clone_size: many; j_call: TRBJ1-5; d_call: TRBD1; cdr3_nt: TGTGCCAGCAGTTTTGAACAGGGGCCCCATCAGCCCCAGCATTTT; cdr3_aa: CASSFEQGPHQPQHF
v_call: TRBV24-1; clone_size: many; j_call: TRBJ2-2; d_call: -; cdr3_nt: TGTGCCACCAGTGATGGGGGGGCGCAGAACACCGGGGAGCTGTTTTTT; cdr3_aa: CATSDGGAQNTGELFF
v_call: TRBV6-1; clone_size: many; j_call: TRBJ1-1; d_call: -; cdr3_nt: TGTGCCAGCACATTGGATGCGAACACTGAAGCTTTCTTT; cdr3_aa: CASTLDANTEAFF
v_call: TRBV2; clone_size: many; j_call: TRBJ2-7; d_call: -; cdr3_nt: TGTGCCAGCAGTGGCCTCCTCGGACGGAGCGCCTACGAGCAGTACTTC; cdr3_aa: CASSGLLGRSAYEQYF
v_call: TRBV7-8; clone_size: many; j_call: TRBJ2-5; d_call: -; cdr3_nt: TGTGCCAGCAGCCCAAACGACAGAGAAGAGACCCAGTACTTC; cdr3_aa: CASSPNDREETQYF